A selection of T cell receptor beta chains follows, all from one sample in a study of shared clonotypes between healthy human individuals. Profiling relied on immunoSEQ multiplex PCR, and the TCRdb table lists in-frame clones only, not all of them. The sample lists millions of clones; about 95% were seen once. Sequenced input: naive CD8+ T cells sorted from blood. The receptors were gathered from a man younger than 30 in good health. CDR3s include the opening cysteine and the closing phenylalanine or tryptophan. The D gene is left open where the match is weak. Size is omitted from some rows. Given values are once, few, many or a class for expanded clones.

cdr3_aa,cdr3_nt,j_call,clone_size,v_call,d_call
CASSERVTHNEQFF,TGTGCCAGCAGTGAGAGAGTTACCCACAATGAGCAGTTCTTC,TRBJ2-1,-,TRBV2,-
CASSPFDGGASYEQYF,TGTGCCAGCAGCCCTTTTGACGGGGGCGCTTCCTACGAGCAGTACTTC,TRBJ2-7,-,TRBV7-9,-
CASSPEKKGTEAFF,TGTGCCAGCAGCCCAGAGAAGAAGGGGACTGAAGCTTTCTTT,TRBJ1-1,-,TRBV7-2,-
CASSLHSGITDTQYF,TGTGCCAGCAGCCTTCATAGCGGGATCACAGATACGCAGTATTTT,TRBJ2-3,-,TRBV11-1,TRBD2
CSVEGLAGREEQYF,TGCAGCGTTGAGGGACTAGCGGGTAGGGAGGAGCAGTACTTC,TRBJ2-7,-,TRBV29-1,TRBD2
CASSLVGTSSLYGYTF,TGCGCCAGCAGCTTGGTAGGGACGTCGAGCCTCTATGGCTACACCTTC,TRBJ1-2,-,TRBV5-1,-
CASSSRLEGPYNEQFF,TGTGCCAGCAGCTCTCGTTTGGAGGGGCCCTACAATGAGCAGTTCTTC,TRBJ2-1,-,TRBV7-8,-
CASSLRVTYEQYF,TGTGCCAGCAGTTTGCGGGTGACCTACGAGCAGTACTTC,TRBJ2-7,-,TRBV27,-
CASGQGGSGNTIYF,TGTGCTAGTGGTCAGGGCGGGTCCGGAAACACCATATATTTT,TRBJ1-3,-,TRBV12-5,-
CASSSETGYNEQFF,TGTGCCAGCAGTTCCGAGACAGGTTACAATGAGCAGTTCTTC,TRBJ2-1,-,TRBV9,-
CAWSPAVYEQFF,TGTGCCTGGAGTCCGGCCGTTTATGAGCAGTTCTTC,TRBJ2-1,-,TRBV30,-
CASSYSPNSYNEQFF,TGTGCCAGCAGTTACTCGCCCAACAGTTACAATGAGCAGTTCTTC,TRBJ2-1,-,TRBV6-5,-
CASSETGLAGGLSSYEQYF,TGCGCCAGCAGTGAGACGGGACTAGCGGGAGGACTTAGCTCCTACGAGCAGTACTTC,TRBJ2-7,-,TRBV10-2,TRBD2
CAWSVRERGYEQYF,TGTGCCTGGAGTGTACGGGAGCGGGGCTACGAGCAGTACTTC,TRBJ2-7,-,TRBV30,TRBD2
CSVPPGTIPDTQYF,TGCAGCGTCCCTCCCGGGACTATTCCAGATACGCAGTATTTT,TRBJ2-3,-,TRBV29-1,TRBD2
CASSWDGSDQPQHF,TGCGCCAGCAGCTGGGACGGCTCAGATCAGCCCCAGCATTTT,TRBJ1-5,-,TRBV5-1,-
CASSVGSTSYEQYF,TGTGCCAGCAGCGTAGGAAGCACATCCTACGAGCAGTACTTC,TRBJ2-7,-,TRBV9,-
CASSLGDRGQDEQFF,TGTGCCAGCAGCTTGGGGGACAGGGGGCAGGATGAGCAGTTCTTC,TRBJ2-1,-,TRBV5-4,TRBD1
CASSFVLGPEQFF,TGTGCCAGCAGTTTTGTTTTGGGGCCTGAGCAGTTCTTC,TRBJ2-1,once,TRBV27,-
CASRARGDYGYTF,TGTGCCAGCAGAGCTAGGGGGGACTATGGCTACACCTTC,TRBJ1-2,-,TRBV11-3,-
CASSPGINYEQYF,TGCGCCAGCAGCCCCGGGATCAACTACGAGCAGTACTTC,TRBJ2-7,-,TRBV4-1,-
CASSQAGTTTYNEQFF,TGCGCCAGCAGCCAGGCCGGGACTACGACCTACAATGAGCAGTTCTTC,TRBJ2-1,-,TRBV4-1,TRBD2
CSVDWDAYYNEQFF,TGCAGCGTTGATTGGGACGCATATTACAATGAGCAGTTCTTC,TRBJ2-1,-,TRBV29-1,-